Listed below are T cell receptor beta chains from one sample, sequenced in a study of T cell responses to AZD1222 COVID-19 vaccine. Profiling relied on immunoSEQ multiplex PCR, and the TCRdb table lists in-frame clones only, not all of them. The data hold around 120,000 clones, with about 89% observed a single time. The sequences come from peripheral blood, collected on day 0 of AZD1222 vaccination. These receptor sequences come from an adult in good health. CDR3s leave out the opening cysteine and the closing phenylalanine or tryptophan. The D gene is left open where the match is weak.

d_call v_call cdr3_aa
. TRBV12-5 ASAHARVSNQPQH
. TRBV11-2 ASRGVFEGFQETQY
. TRBV3-1/TRBV3-2 ASSQVASQRISGANVLT
. TRBV19 ASSNGTPNRGEQY
. TRBV4-2 ASSLLSMRRVLSNYGYT
. TRBV6-6 ASSYSGRSDEQY
. TRBV5-6 ASGPTGFHEQY
TRBD1 TRBV19 ASSRTGGETQY
. TRBV30 AWSNRRRYGYT
. TRBV11-1 ASSTDRTQY
. TRBV7-2 ASSPGQNYGYT
. TRBV6-6 ASRPDGTGELF
. TRBV5-1 ASSLDAWETQY
TRBD1 TRBV7-9 ASSLPTGTNYGYT
. TRBV28 ASKGLLGGTEAF